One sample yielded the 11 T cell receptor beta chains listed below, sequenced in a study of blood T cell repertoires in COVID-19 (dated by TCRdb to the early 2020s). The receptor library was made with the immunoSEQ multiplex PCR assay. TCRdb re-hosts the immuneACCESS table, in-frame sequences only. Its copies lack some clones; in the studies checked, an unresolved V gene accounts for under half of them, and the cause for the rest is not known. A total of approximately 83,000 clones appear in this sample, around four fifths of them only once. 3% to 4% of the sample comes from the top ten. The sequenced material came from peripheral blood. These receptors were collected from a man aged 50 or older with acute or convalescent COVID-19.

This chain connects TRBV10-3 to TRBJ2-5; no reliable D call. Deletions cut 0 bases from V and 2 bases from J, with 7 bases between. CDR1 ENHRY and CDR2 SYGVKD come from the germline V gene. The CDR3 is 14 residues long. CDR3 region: CAISESNSQETQYF. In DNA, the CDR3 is TGTGCCATCAGTGAGTCGAACAGTCAAGAGACCCAGTACTTC.

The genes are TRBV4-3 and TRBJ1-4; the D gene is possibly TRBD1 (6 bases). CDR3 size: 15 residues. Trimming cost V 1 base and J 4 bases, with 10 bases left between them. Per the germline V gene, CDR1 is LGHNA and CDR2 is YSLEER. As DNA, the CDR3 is TGCGCCAGCAGCCAAGTCGAAGGGGGTAATGAAAAACTGTTTTTT. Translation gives CASSQVEGGNEKLFF.

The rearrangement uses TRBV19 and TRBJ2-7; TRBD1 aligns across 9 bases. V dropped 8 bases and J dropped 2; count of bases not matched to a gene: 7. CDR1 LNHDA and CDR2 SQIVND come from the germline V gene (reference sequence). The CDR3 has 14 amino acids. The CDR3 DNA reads TGTGCCAGTTCCCCCGGGACAGGGCCCTACGAGCAGTACTTC. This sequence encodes CASSPGTGPYEQYF.

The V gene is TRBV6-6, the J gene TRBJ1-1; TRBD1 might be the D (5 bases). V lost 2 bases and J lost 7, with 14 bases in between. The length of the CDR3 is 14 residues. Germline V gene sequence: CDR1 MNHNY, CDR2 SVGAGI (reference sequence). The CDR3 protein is CASSYPQVPGEAFF. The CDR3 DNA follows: TGTGCCAGCAGTTACCCACAGGTCCCCGGTGAAGCTTTCTTT.

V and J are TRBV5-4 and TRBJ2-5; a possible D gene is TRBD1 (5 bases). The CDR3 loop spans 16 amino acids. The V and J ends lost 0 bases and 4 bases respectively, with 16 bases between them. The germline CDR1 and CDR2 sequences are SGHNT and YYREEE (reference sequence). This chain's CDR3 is CASSLVGQGKGETQYF. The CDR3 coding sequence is TGTGCCAGCAGCTTGGTAGGGCAGGGTAAGGGAGAGACCCAGTACTTC.

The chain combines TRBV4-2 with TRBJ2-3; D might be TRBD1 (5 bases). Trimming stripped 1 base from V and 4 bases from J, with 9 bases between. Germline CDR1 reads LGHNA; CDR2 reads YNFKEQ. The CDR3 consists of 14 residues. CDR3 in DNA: TGTGCCAGCAGCCAAGTAGAACAGGCAGATACGCAGTATTTT. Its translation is CASSQVEQADTQYF.

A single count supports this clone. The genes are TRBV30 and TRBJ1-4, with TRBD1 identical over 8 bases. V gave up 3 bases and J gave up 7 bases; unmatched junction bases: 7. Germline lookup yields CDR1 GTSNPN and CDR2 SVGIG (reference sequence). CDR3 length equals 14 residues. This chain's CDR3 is CAWSQTGEGEKLFF. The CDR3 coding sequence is TGTGCCTGGAGCCAGACAGGGGAGGGTGAAAAACTGTTTTTT.

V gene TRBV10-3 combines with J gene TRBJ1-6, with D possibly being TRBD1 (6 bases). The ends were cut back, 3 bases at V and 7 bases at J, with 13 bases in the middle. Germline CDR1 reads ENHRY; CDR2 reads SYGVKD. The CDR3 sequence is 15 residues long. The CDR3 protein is CAISDKAGANSPLHF. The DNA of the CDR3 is TGTGCCATCAGTGATAAGGCGGGGGCGAATTCACCCCTCCACTTT.

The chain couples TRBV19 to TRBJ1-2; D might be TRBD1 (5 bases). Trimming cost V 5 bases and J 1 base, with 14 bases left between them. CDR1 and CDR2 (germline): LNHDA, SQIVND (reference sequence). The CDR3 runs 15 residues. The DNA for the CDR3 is TGTGCCAGTAGTCCCGGGACTCAGGTTAACTATGGCTACACCTTC. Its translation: CASSPGTQVNYGYTF.

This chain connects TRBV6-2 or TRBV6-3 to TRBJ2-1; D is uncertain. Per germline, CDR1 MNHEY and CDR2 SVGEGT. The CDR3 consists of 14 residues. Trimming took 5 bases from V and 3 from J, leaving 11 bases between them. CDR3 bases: TGTGCCAGCAGTAATACTCCATTCTACAATGAGCAGTTCTTC. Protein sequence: CASSNTPFYNEQFF.

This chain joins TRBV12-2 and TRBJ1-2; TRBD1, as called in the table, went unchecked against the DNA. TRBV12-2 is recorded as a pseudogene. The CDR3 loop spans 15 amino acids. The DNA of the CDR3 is TGTGCAAGTCGCTTAAGTCAGGACAGGAAATATGGCTACACCTTC. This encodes CASRLSQDRKYGYTF.